The T cell receptor beta chain under discussion was sequenced for a study of cytomegalovirus exposure and HLA in healthy donors. Study context: Genotyping showed 75% to 90% of hundreds of donors falling in the Caucasian-associated ancestry cluster. Whole-study findings and limits: DRB1 showed the most TCR associations and HLA-C the fewest in a later analysis, as rates varied by HLA locus. Researchers left out some V segments, among them TRBV6-2 and TRBV6-3, as indistinguishable.

This clone showed up just once. Antigen: not known. 13 Jbeta primers and 60 Vbeta primers were used for the PCR. Profiling relied on immunoSEQ multiplex PCR, and the TCRdb table lists in-frame clones only, not all of them. The sample includes approximately 280,000 clones, around 90% of them seen just once. CDR1 and CDR2 (germline): SGHRS, YFSETQ. The trim removed 5 bases at V and 4 bases at J, leaving 13 bases unmatched. The CDR3 consists of 16 residues. The TCR was taken from a woman aged 18-29 years in good health and CMV-seronegative. The sequenced sample was PBMCs. This chain links TRBV5-1 with TRBJ2-7; TRBD1 agrees at 9 bases. The CDR3 here is CASSPLLGQGGYEQYF. The DNA of the CDR3 is TGCGCCAGCAGTCCTCTCCTGGGACAGGGAGGATACGAGCAGTACTTC. Full variable domain (remainder filled in from reference TRBV5-1 and TRBJ2-7): KAGVTQTPRYLIKTRGQQVTLSCSPISGHRSVSWYQQTPGQGLQFLFEYFSETQRNKGNFPGRFSGRQFSNSRSEMNVSTLELGDSALYLCASSPLLGQGGYEQYFGPGTRLTVT.